Shown below are 29 T cell receptor beta chains from a single sample sequenced in a study of T cell responses to AZD1222 COVID-19 vaccine. The repertoire was sequenced with immunoSEQ multiplex PCR; TCRdb's copy has only in-frame clones and lacks some. The sample records about 160,000 clones, 94% being singletons. Specimen: peripheral blood, collected 28 days after the second AZD1222 dose. The receptor set was obtained from an adult who received the AZD1222 COVID-19 vaccine.

V and J are TRBV21-1 and TRBJ1-4; whether TRBD1, the table's D call, matches the DNA was not checked. TRBV21-1 constitutes a pseudogene. The CDR3 consists of 20 residues. The CDR3 loop is CASSKECGTGRWVTNEKLFF. Here the CDR3 DNA reads TGTGCCAGCAGCAAAGAATGTGGGACAGGGAGGTGGGTTACTAATGAAAAACTGTTTTTT.

The chain employs TRBV2 and TRBJ1-2; D gene unclear. Germline V CDR1 and CDR2: SNHLY, FYNNEI. The CDR3 extends over 11 amino acids. Trimming removed 5 bases at V and 5 bases at J, with 6 bases between. The CDR3 sequence is CASSFTYGYTF. CDR3 DNA sequence: TGTGCCAGCAGTTTTACATATGGCTACACCTTC.

This chain uses TRBV16 with TRBJ1-2; 8 bases map to TRBD1. Per the germline V gene, CDR1 is KGHSY and CDR2 is FQNENV. The trim removed 0 bases at V and 3 bases at J, leaving 6 bases unmatched. This CDR3 has 16 residues. CDR3: CASSQSRTGQYYGYTF. The CDR3 nucleotides are TGTGCCAGCAGCCAATCCAGGACAGGGCAATACTATGGCTACACCTTC.

The chain has TRBV3-1 (or the pseudogene TRBV3-2) and TRBJ2-7, with TRBD2 identical over 12 bases. The CDR3 is 16 amino acids. From germline, CDR1 is LGHDT and CDR2 YNNKEL (reference sequence). V lost 4 bases to trimming and J lost 7 bases; unmatched junction nucleotides: 11. CDR3 sequence (DNA): TGTGCCAGCAGCCCCCAACGACTAGCGGGAGCTGAAGAGCAGTACTTC. Amino acids: CASSPQRLAGAEEQYF.

This clone occurred once. The CDR3 sequence is CASSLDIYEQYF. The DNA for the CDR3 is TGTGCCAGCAGCTTAGATATATACGAGCAGTACTTC. The rearrangement joins TRBV7-2 to TRBJ2-7; D unclear. CDR1 and CDR2 from the germline V gene are SGHTA and FQGNSA. There are 12 residues in the CDR3. Trimming pared 1 base from V and 4 bases from J, leaving 5 bases between.

V is TRBV30 and J is TRBJ1-4, with 7 bases aligning to TRBD1. The CDR3 loop spans 15 amino acids. Germline loops: CDR1 GTSNPN, CDR2 SVGIG (reference sequence). V was pared by 2 bases and J by 7 bases, with 10 bases of the junction left unmatched. The CDR3 is CAWSPGGGGSEKLFF. The DNA of the CDR3 is TGTGCCTGGAGTCCAGGGGGAGGGGGTAGTGAAAAACTGTTTTTT.

The V and J genes are TRBV19 and TRBJ2-7; 9 nucleotides agree with TRBD2. CDR3 length equals 16 residues. Germline loops: CDR1 LNHDA, CDR2 SQIVND (reference sequence). Trimming at V came to 6 bases and at J to 1 base, leaving 10 bases not matched to a gene. In nucleotides, the CDR3 is TGTGCCAGTAGCCCTATAGCAGGACTAGCGTCCTACGAGCAGTACTTC. Amino acids: CASSPIAGLASYEQYF.

The chain links TRBV29-1 to TRBJ1-1, with D perhaps TRBD1 (5 bases). V was clipped by 7 bases and J by 5 bases, with 17 bases between them. The CDR3 contains 13 residues. Per the germline V gene, CDR1 is SQVTM and CDR2 is ANQGSEA. The CDR3 DNA is TGCAGCGGGACAAGGGGTTCGGCAACTGAAGCTTTCTTT. Protein: CSGTRGSATEAFF.

The chain couples TRBV6-5 to TRBJ2-3; tentatively, D is TRBD1 or TRBD2 (5 bases each). V lost 6 bases and J lost 3, with 16 bases in between. Germline CDR1 reads MNHEY; CDR2 reads SVGAGI. The CDR3 has 15 residues. CDR3 loop: CASRPGTSATDTQYF. CDR3 bases: TGTGCCAGCAGACCCGGGACCTCGGCTACAGATACGCAGTATTTT.

The chain joins TRBV7-8 to TRBJ2-1; 7 bases are a match to TRBD1. This CDR3 has 18 residues. The germline V gene encodes CDR1 SGHVS and CDR2 FQNEAQ. V dropped 5 bases and J dropped 6; count of bases not matched to a gene: 19. For the CDR3, the DNA is TGTGCCAGCAGCGCGAGACAGGGATTCGCGGTCGAGGGCAATGAGCAGTTCTTC. The encoded protein is CASSARQGFAVEGNEQFF.

This CDR3 is CTSSPRGRTYNEQFF. For the CDR3, the DNA is TGCACCAGCAGCCCCAGGGGGCGGACCTACAATGAGCAGTTCTTC. The rearrangement links TRBV1 to TRBJ2-1; no check of the table's D call, TRBD1, against the DNA was made. TRBV1 is noted as a pseudogene. The CDR3 consists of 15 residues.

The V gene is TRBV28, the J gene TRBJ2-3; 7 bases fit TRBD1. This CDR3 is built from 13 residues. Germline V lookup: CDR1 MDHEN, CDR2 SYDVKM. V shed 10 bases, J shed 4 bases, and the junction held 8 bases outside the gene matches. Written as DNA, the CDR3 is TGTGCCACGCGACAGGGTATGCCAGATACGCAGTATTTT. This gives the protein CATRQGMPDTQYF.

The chain recombines TRBV30 with TRBJ1-1, with D possibly being TRBD1 (6 bases). CDR1 GTSNPN and CDR2 SVGIG come from the germline V gene (reference sequence). The CDR3 loop spans 14 amino acids. The V gene lost 8 bases and the J gene lost 0 bases, with 16 bases spanning the gap. The CDR3 DNA is TGTGCCGGGGGGCCGGGGGGAATGAACACTGAAGCTTTCTTT. Translated: CAGGPGGMNTEAFF.

This clone was observed a single time. This sequence joins TRBV5-8 and TRBJ2-1; D possibly corresponds to TRBD2 (6 bases). This CDR3 has 13 amino acids. CDR1 and CDR2 (germline): SGHTS, YDEGEE. Trimming shortened V by 4 bases and J by 7 bases, and 12 bases separated the two germline ends. CDR3 region: CASSRLSGNEQFF. CDR3 DNA sequence: TGTGCCAGCAGCCGACTTAGCGGTAATGAGCAGTTCTTC. The full variable domain, with the rest looked up from reference TRBV5-8 and TRBJ2-1, is EAGVTQSPTHLIKTRGQQATLRCSPISGHTSVYWYQQALGLGLQFLLWYDEGEERNRGNFPPRFSGRQFPNYSSELNVNALELEDSALYLCASSRLSGNEQFFGPGTRLTVL.

On this clone: The DNA is left out, because the CDR3 cannot be placed on it with certainty; the CDR3 is given as TCRdb lists it. This rearrangement joins TRBV28 to TRBJ1-4; the table's TRBD1 call for D was not verified on the DNA. Inclusive of both ends, the CDR3 amounts to 12 amino acids. Germline CDR1 MDHEN, CDR2 SYDVKM. CDR3: CASSSSLRGLFF.

The chain carries TRBV6-2 or TRBV6-3 and TRBJ2-7; D remains unclear. Germline CDR1 and CDR2: MNHEY and SVGEGT. The CDR3 is 12 amino acids. V lost 2 bases and J 3 bases, leaving 5 bases between the germline ends. As DNA, the CDR3 is TGTGCCAGCAGTTACGACCTCTACGAGCAGTACTTC. Translating it yields CASSYDLYEQYF.

The genes are TRBV5-1 and TRBJ2-3, with 7 bases identical to TRBD1. CDR3 length: 16 residues. Germline assignment: CDR1 SGHRS and CDR2 YFSETQ. The junction had 7 bases not matched to a gene; V was cut back by 0 bases and J by 3 bases. DNA of the CDR3: TGCGCCAGCAGCTTGGGGGCAGGGGGTGATACAGATACGCAGTATTTT. Protein sequence: CASSLGAGGDTDTQYF.

The J gene is TRBJ2-1, the V gene TRBV19; a weak D match, TRBD2 (5 bases). The CDR3 is made up of 15 amino acids. Germline CDR1 LNHDA, CDR2 SQIVND (reference sequence). V was shortened by 1 base and J by 4 bases, with 11 bases between the two germline ends. The CDR3 loop reads CASSIAEEGYNEQFF. The CDR3 nucleotides read TGTGCCAGTAGTATAGCGGAGGAAGGTTACAATGAGCAGTTCTTC.

The rearrangement uses TRBV14 and TRBJ2-7; 7 bases line up with TRBD2. J was trimmed by 2 bases and V by 0 bases; bases with no gene match: 4. The CDR3 runs 15 residues. The germline gives CDR1 SGHDN, CDR2 FVKESK. The CDR3: CASSQDLGRTYEQYF. The CDR3 DNA sequence: TGTGCCAGCAGCCAAGATCTCGGGAGGACCTACGAGCAGTACTTC.

The J gene is TRBJ1-2, the V gene TRBV28; 8 bases match TRBD1. CDR3 length equals 13 residues. Looked up from germline, CDR1 is MDHEN and CDR2 is SYDVKM. V shed 6 bases, J shed 5 bases, and the junction held 5 bases outside the gene matches. CDR3 amino acids: CASRTGASYGYTF. The CDR3 DNA is TGTGCCAGCAGGACAGGGGCATCTTATGGCTACACCTTC.

The rearrangement uses TRBV2 and TRBJ1-5; possible D gene TRBD1, 6 bases. V was shortened by 3 bases and J by 4 bases, with 7 bases between the two germline ends. The CDR3 sequence is 13 residues long. Germline values: CDR1 SNHLY, CDR2 FYNNEI. The CDR3 is CASSDRGNQPQHF. CDR3 in DNA: TGTGCCAGCAGTGACAGGGGAAATCAGCCCCAGCATTTT.

The chain recombines TRBV3-1 (or the pseudogene TRBV3-2) with TRBJ2-7; 15 bases map to TRBD2. V trimming: 1 base; J trimming: 3 bases; junction bases outside the gene matches: 7. The CDR3 extends over 18 amino acids. In germline, CDR1 is LGHDT, CDR2 YNNKEL (reference sequence). The CDR3 is CASSQGRWGLAGGYEQYF. The CDR3 bases are TGTGCCAGCAGCCAAGGTCGGTGGGGACTAGCGGGAGGCTACGAGCAGTACTTC.

J is TRBJ2-3 and V is TRBV30, with D hard to call. CDR1 GTSNPN and CDR2 SVGIG come from the germline V gene (reference sequence). CDR3 length: 15 amino acids. Trimming removed 5 bases from V and 0 bases from J, with 15 bases in between. The CDR3 is CAWSLQGRSTDTQYF. DNA for the CDR3: TGTGCCTGGTCTCTCCAAGGACGAAGCACAGATACGCAGTATTTT.

The genes are TRBV28 and TRBJ2-7, with D unclear. V lost 6 bases, J lost 2 bases, and 11 bases lay in between. Germline V CDR1 and CDR2: MDHEN, SYDVKM. This CDR3 is 13 amino acids long. CDR3 sequence: CASRAYRAYEQYF. CDR3 in DNA: TGTGCCAGCAGAGCATACCGGGCCTACGAGCAGTACTTC.

The rearrangement uses TRBV19 and TRBJ1-2; D is uncertain. The CDR3 consists of 15 residues. Germline values: CDR1 LNHDA, CDR2 SQIVND (reference sequence). Trimming cost V 6 bases and J 0 bases, with 14 bases left between them. The CDR3 loop reads CASSRGEAANYGYTF. In DNA, the CDR3 is TGTGCCAGTAGCCGCGGGGAGGCAGCTAACTATGGCTACACCTTC.

V usage is TRBV27 and J usage is TRBJ2-6; 7 bases map to TRBD1. CDR1 and CDR2 from the germline V gene are MNHEY and SMNVEV (reference sequence). The ends lost 0 bases at V and 0 bases at J; junction bases unmatched: 8. This CDR3 region has 19 residues. In nucleotides, the CDR3 is TGTGCCAGCAGTTTATCTTTGGGACAGCTTTCCTCTGGGGCCAACGTCCTGACTTTC. This codes for CASSLSLGQLSSGANVLTF.

The rearrangement uses TRBV5-1 and TRBJ2-7; TRBD2 agrees at 10 bases. Germline lookup yields CDR1 SGHRS and CDR2 YFSETQ. V lost 1 base to trimming and J lost 5 bases; unmatched junction nucleotides: 3. The CDR3 has 14 amino acids. CDR3 residues: CASSLLAGANEQYF. CDR3 in DNA: TGCGCCAGCAGCTTGCTAGCGGGAGCAAACGAGCAGTACTTC.

The chain links TRBV6-5 to TRBJ2-6, with TRBD1 as a possible D gene (6 bases). This CDR3 spans 13 amino acids. Germline lookup yields CDR1 MNHEY and CDR2 SVGAGI. The ends were cut back, 6 bases at V and 4 bases at J, with 7 bases in the middle. For the CDR3, the DNA is TGTGCCAGCAGCGACAGGGGGGCCAACGTCCTGACTTTC. Encoded protein: CASSDRGANVLTF.

The rearrangement uses TRBV13 and TRBJ1-1, with TRBD1 as a possible D gene (5 bases). Germline-derived CDR1 and CDR2 are PRHDT and FYEKMQ (reference sequence). CDR3 length equals 14 residues. Trimming shortened V by 5 bases and J by 4 bases, and 14 bases separated the two germline ends. The CDR3 bases are TGTGCCAGCAGCGCCTGGGGGGTTACCACTGAAGCTTTCTTT. It yields the protein CASSAWGVTTEAFF.